This TCR beta chain was profiled in a study of blood T cells in healthy people across ages. A second PCR, run for about 7 to 11 cycles, used a sample-barcoded 5' primer plus a J-beta primer mix. Via MiXCR, TCRdb re-called the 5' RACE reads, giving one row per CDR3 protein. In the table there are hundreds of thousands of distinct CDR3 sequences, around 24% of which are singletons. CDR3 length equals 12 residues. Germline-derived CDR1 and CDR2 are SGDLS and YYNGEE. Trimming removed 4 bases from V and 10 bases from J, with 14 bases in between. This clonotype occurred a few times. These sequences were also reported in another study, on T cells of mothers and their children.

Sequencing was done on a sample of blood. V usage is TRBV9 and J usage is TRBJ1-2; possibly TRBD1 for D (5 bases). The receptor was isolated from a boy younger than 18 in good health. CDR3 sequence (DNA): TGTGCCAGCAGCCTCGGGACCTCGGACTACACCTTC. It translates to CASSLGTSDYTF.